The 31 T cell receptor beta chains in this list originate from one sample, sequenced in a study of blood T cell repertoires in COVID-19. Libraries were prepared by immunoSEQ multiplex PCR; TCRdb keeps only in-frame clonotypes and omits some of them. The table includes around 300,000 clones, around nine tenths detected once. Sequencing used PBMCs or T cells enriched from blood (not recorded which). These receptors came from a middle-aged woman who had recovered from COVID-19.

In DNA, the CDR3 is TGTGCCAGCAGCTTAATAGGGACAGACCCCTACGAGCAGTACTTC. This gives the protein CASSLIGTDPYEQYF. This chain connects TRBV11-2 to TRBJ2-7; 7 nucleotides agree with TRBD1. The CDR3 has 15 residues. Germline V lookup: CDR1 SGHAT, CDR2 FQNNGV. V was pared by 2 bases and J by 2 bases, with 6 bases of the junction left unmatched.

This clone showed up just a few times. The chain joins TRBV6-2 or TRBV6-3 to TRBJ2-5; possibly TRBD1 for D (6 bases). Trimming removed 4 bases at V and 5 bases at J, with 14 bases between. The CDR3 covers 14 residues. The germline gives CDR1 MNHEY, CDR2 SVGEGT. The CDR3 DNA sequence: TGTGCCAGCAGTTGGAACAGGGAGTTTGAGACCCAGTACTTC. Protein product: CASSWNREFETQYF.

The V call is TRBV6-2 or TRBV6-3, the J call TRBJ2-1, with TRBD1 matching 8 bases. The CDR3 consists of 16 residues. CDR1 and CDR2 from the germline V gene are MNHEY and SVGEGT. V lost 0 bases and J lost 12; bases outside the gene matches: 13. CDR3 in amino acids: CASSYSRDRPRKGQFF. In nucleotides, the CDR3 is TGTGCCAGCAGTTACTCGAGGGACAGGCCACGAAAGGGGCAGTTCTTC.

The chain has TRBV19 and TRBJ1-3, with D unclear. CDR1 and CDR2 (germline): LNHDA, SQIVND (reference sequence). There are 17 residues in the CDR3. V was trimmed by 7 bases and J by 2 bases, leaving 21 bases between them. The CDR3 protein is CASTDSVVRVPGNTIYF. CDR3 nucleotide sequence: TGTGCCAGTACTGATTCCGTCGTACGGGTACCTGGAAACACCATATATTTT.

The rearrangement uses TRBV7-2 and TRBJ2-7, with no clear D. Trimming took 1 base from V and 1 from J, leaving 11 bases between them. This CDR3 is built from 15 residues. Germline lookup yields CDR1 SGHTA and CDR2 FQGNSA. The CDR3 sequence: CASSLVGRLSYEQYF. The CDR3 bases are TGTGCCAGCAGCTTAGTTGGCAGGCTATCCTACGAGCAGTACTTC.

Details on this clone: Additional DNA sequences in this sample encode the identical CDR3. V and J are TRBV12-5 and TRBJ2-1; 11 bases line up with TRBD1. With 6 bases clipped from V and 4 bases from J, the junction kept 2 bases outside the gene matches. This CDR3 is 14 amino acids long. Per the germline V gene, CDR1 is LGHNT and CDR2 is FRNRAP. CDR3 sequence: CASGGTGGYNEQFF. The CDR3 region has the DNA TGTGCTAGTGGCGGGACAGGGGGTTACAATGAGCAGTTCTTC. Complete variable domain (other parts from reference TRBV12-5 and TRBJ2-1): DARVTQTPRHKVTEMGQEVTMRCQPILGHNTVFWYRQTMMQGLELLAYFRNRAPLDDSGMPKDRFSAEMPDATLATLKIQPSEPRDSAVYFCASGGTGGYNEQFFGPGTRLTVL.

This chain connects TRBV7-2 to TRBJ2-3, with TRBD2 matching over 7 bases. CDR3 size: 16 residues. J was trimmed by 0 bases and V by 0 bases; bases with no gene match: 3. From germline, CDR1 is SGHTA and CDR2 FQGNSA. The CDR3 DNA follows: TGTGCCAGCAGCTTAGCGGCGGGAGTCAGCACAGATACGCAGTATTTT. It is translated as CASSLAAGVSTDTQYF.

This chain uses TRBV7-2 with TRBJ2-7, with 8 nucleotides matching TRBD2. The CDR3 contains 15 residues. V gave up 1 base and J gave up 2 bases; unmatched junction bases: 4. Per germline, CDR1 SGHTA and CDR2 FQGNSA. CDR3 in DNA: TGTGCCAGCAGCTTAGATGGGACTAGAACCTACGAGCAGTACTTC. It encodes CASSLDGTRTYEQYF.

The chain carries TRBV6-5 and TRBJ1-1, with D possibly being TRBD1 (5 bases). The CDR3 contains 14 residues. V was pared by 8 bases and J by 1 base, with 14 bases between. Per the germline V gene, CDR1 is MNHEY and CDR2 is SVGAGI. The CDR3 DNA reads as TGTGCCAGCGGGGGGACCTTCCAGAACACTGAAGCTTTCTTT. Encoded protein: CASGGTFQNTEAFF.

The chain has TRBV19 and TRBJ1-1; D uncertain. The CDR3 is 15 amino acids. V lost 2 bases and J lost 3, with 13 bases in between. Germline-derived CDR1 and CDR2 are LNHDA and SQIVND (reference sequence). CDR3 DNA: TGTGCCAGTAGTATATCTGGGAGTTGGTACACTGAAGCTTTCTTT. This codes for CASSISGSWYTEAFF.

A word on this clone: Other DNA sequences from this sample encode an identical CDR3 as well. J is TRBJ1-6 and V is TRBV28, with 8 bases fitting TRBD1. The J segment lost 7 bases and the V segment lost 6 bases, leaving 5 bases of the junction unmatched. CDR1 and CDR2 from the germline V gene are MDHEN and SYDVKM. The CDR3 totals 14 residues. CDR3 in amino acids: CASSLDRVNSPLHF. CDR3 coding DNA: TGTGCCAGCAGCCTGGACAGGGTGAATTCACCCCTCCACTTT.

For the CDR3, the DNA is TGTGCCAGCACCTCGACAGGGCTCCCAGCCCAGCATTTT. The encoded protein is CASTSTGLPAQHF. The chain joins TRBV28 to TRBJ1-5; TRBD1 matches at 7 bases. In germline, CDR1 is MDHEN, CDR2 SYDVKM. The CDR3 is 13 amino acids. V was clipped by 7 bases and J by 11 bases; unmatched bases: 11. The full variable domain, with the rest looked up from reference TRBV28 and TRBJ1-5, is DVKVTQSSRYLVKRTGEKVFLECVQDMDHENMFWYRQDPGLGLRLIYFSYDVKMKEKGDIPEGYSVSREKKERFSLILESASTNQTSMYLCASTSTGLPAQHFGDGTRLSIL.

The chain uses TRBV7-9 and TRBJ2-2; 8 positions agree with TRBD1. J lost 5 bases, V lost 5 bases, and 10 bases had no gene match. Per the germline V gene, CDR1 is SEHNR and CDR2 is FQNEAQ (reference sequence). This CDR3 is 16 amino acids long. The CDR3 bases are TGTGCCAGCAGCGGGCTCCGCAGGGGGCAGACCGGGGAGCTGTTTTTT. It codes for CASSGLRRGQTGELFF.

The gene calls are TRBV11-1 and TRBJ2-3; 7 nucleotides line up with TRBD1. Germline loops: CDR1 SGHAT, CDR2 FQDESV (reference sequence). V lost 5 bases to trimming and J lost 0 bases; unmatched junction nucleotides: 2. The CDR3 has 14 residues. CDR3 in amino acids: CASSQGQSTDTQYF. Written as DNA, the CDR3 is TGTGCCAGCAGCCAGGGACAGAGCACAGATACGCAGTATTTT.

The gene calls are TRBV9 and TRBJ2-3, with D unresolved. This CDR3 spans 13 amino acids. From germline, CDR1 is SGDLS and CDR2 YYNGEE. V lost 0 bases, J lost 4 bases, and 6 bases lay in between. The CDR3 sequence: CASSVGGPDTQYF. CDR3 bases: TGTGCCAGCAGCGTAGGTGGGCCAGATACGCAGTATTTT.

V usage is TRBV30 and J usage is TRBJ2-2, with D perhaps matching TRBD2 (7 bases). V was cut by 7 bases and J by 7 bases, with 19 bases left in between. Germline-derived CDR1 and CDR2 are GTSNPN and SVGIG (reference sequence). The CDR3 contains 14 residues. The CDR3 sequence is CASSSGEGDGELFF. CDR3 in DNA: TGTGCCTCCTCCTCAGGGGAGGGTGACGGGGAGCTGTTTTTT.

There are a few counts of this clone. The chain couples TRBV29-1 to TRBJ1-1; D not resolved. The CDR3 spans 14 residues. Between the trimmed V and J ends, which lost 3 bases and 2 bases, there was a span of 13 bases. From germline, CDR1 is SQVTM and CDR2 ANQGSEA. CDR3 bases: TGCAGCGTTGATTATAGGCGGCCTAACACTGAAGCTTTCTTT. This translates into CSVDYRRPNTEAFF.

V and J are TRBV5-1 and TRBJ2-2; maybe TRBD1 (6 bases). Trimming left V 0 bases short and J 6 bases short, with 15 bases between. This CDR3 is built from 16 residues. Germline CDR1 is SGHRS and CDR2 is YFSETQ. As DNA, the CDR3 is TGCGCCAGCAGCTTGGCCAGCGGCAGGGGCGCCGGGGAGCTGTTTTTT. It codes for CASSLASGRGAGELFF.

CDR3 in DNA: TGTGCCAGCAGTTACGAGGGGGCGATCCACAATGAGCAGTTCTTC. Its translation is CASSYEGAIHNEQFF. V gene TRBV6-2 or TRBV6-3 combines with J gene TRBJ2-1, with 7 bases that match TRBD1. Per the germline V gene, CDR1 is MNHEY and CDR2 is SVGEGT. The CDR3 spans 15 residues. After removal of 2 bases from V and 5 bases from J, the junction contained 6 bases not matched to a gene.

As for this clone: Other nucleotide sequences from this sample produce the same CDR3. The rearrangement links TRBV7-2 to TRBJ1-5, with a tentative D call TRBD1 (6 bases). V was pared by 1 base and J by 5 bases, with 9 bases between. The CDR3 has 14 amino acids. From germline, CDR1 is SGHTA and CDR2 FQGNSA. This CDR3 is CASSLGRGHQPQHF. In DNA, the CDR3 is TGTGCCAGCAGCTTAGGCAGGGGCCATCAGCCCCAGCATTTT.

The CDR3 DNA is TGTGCCAGCAGCCAACAGGCCCTCCTCAACAATGAGCAGTTCTTC. Amino acid sequence: CASSQQALLNNEQFF. The rearrangement joins TRBV14 to TRBJ2-1; D gene uncertain. Trimming left V 2 bases short and J 5 bases short, with 13 bases between. Per the germline V gene, CDR1 is SGHDN and CDR2 is FVKESK. The CDR3 is made up of 15 amino acids.

The chain combines TRBV5-4 with TRBJ2-7, with 9 positions matching TRBD1. J gave up 1 base and V 4 bases, and 6 bases lay outside the gene matches. The CDR3 covers 15 residues. Germline lookup yields CDR1 SGHNT and CDR2 YYREEE (reference sequence). CDR3 protein: CASSLGTGISYEQYF. The CDR3 coding sequence is TGTGCCAGCAGCCTGGGGACAGGGATTTCCTACGAGCAGTACTTC.

V usage is TRBV15 and J usage is TRBJ2-7; D possibly corresponds to TRBD2 (8 bases). V lost 4 bases and J lost 5, with 18 bases in between. Germline CDR1 reads LNHNV; CDR2 reads YYDKDF (reference sequence). The CDR3 extends over 15 amino acids. The CDR3 nucleotides are TGTGCCACCAGCACCCTGGATAGCGGGACAGACGAGCAGTACTTC. This codes for CATSTLDSGTDEQYF.

A word on this clone: The identical CDR3 is also encoded by other nucleotide sequences in the sample. This sequence joins TRBV9 and TRBJ1-5; the D gene is possibly TRBD1 (5 bases). Trimming pared 0 bases from V and 7 bases from J, leaving 11 bases between. The germline CDR1 and CDR2 sequences are SGDLS and YYNGEE. The CDR3 consists of 14 residues. The CDR3 DNA follows: TGTGCCAGCAGCGTAGGTCAGGGAGGGCAGCCCCAGCATTTT. This codes for CASSVGQGGQPQHF. The variable domain in full, completed from reference TRBV9 and TRBJ1-5, reads DSGVTQTPKHLITATGQRVTLRCSPRSGDLSVYWYQQSLDQGLQFLIQYYNGEERAKGNILERFSAQQFPDLHSELNLSSLELGDSALYFCASSVGQGGQPQHFGDGTRLSIL.

This clone was found once. The J gene is TRBJ1-2, the V gene TRBV7-2, with 8 positions matching TRBD1. V dropped 1 base and J dropped 4; count of bases not matched to a gene: 5. The CDR3 extends over 15 amino acids. Germline V gives CDR1 SGHTA, CDR2 FQGNSA. The CDR3 nucleotides are TGTGCCAGCAGCTTAGGGGCAGGGGGCACCTATGGCTACACCTTC. Its protein product is CASSLGAGGTYGYTF.

This clone has a handful of counts. The chain couples TRBV5-1 to TRBJ1-3; 8 bases line up with TRBD1. The CDR3 totals 14 residues. The V and J ends lost 4 bases and 2 bases, in that order; junction bases with no gene match: 2. The germline V gene has CDR1 SGHRS and CDR2 YFSETQ. DNA of the CDR3: TGCGCCAGCAGCCAGGGGGCCACTGGAAACACCATATATTTT. It encodes CASSQGATGNTIYF.

The chain combines TRBV29-1 with TRBJ1-2; TRBD1 matches 8 bases. Germline V gene sequence: CDR1 SQVTM, CDR2 ANQGSEA. The junction had 7 bases not matched to a gene; V was cut back by 2 bases and J by 5 bases. This CDR3 spans 14 amino acids. CDR3 in amino acids: CSVEPGQVKYGYTF. CDR3 nucleotide sequence: TGCAGCGTTGAACCGGGACAGGTCAAATATGGCTACACCTTC.

This chain connects TRBV28 to TRBJ2-2; 10 bases are a match to TRBD2. Germline lookup yields CDR1 MDHEN and CDR2 SYDVKM. The junction had 2 bases not matched to a gene; V was cut back by 5 bases and J by 2 bases. This CDR3 is 15 amino acids long. For the CDR3, the DNA is TGTGCCAGCAGTACACTAGCGGGAAACACCGGGGAGCTGTTTTTT. Protein sequence: CASSTLAGNTGELFF. The complete variable domain, with remaining parts taken from reference TRBV28 and TRBJ2-2, reads DVKVTQSSRYLVKRTGEKVFLECVQDMDHENMFWYRQDPGLGLRLIYFSYDVKMKEKGDIPEGYSVSREKKERFSLILESASTNQTSMYLCASSTLAGNTGELFFGEGSRLTVL.

The chain carries TRBV28 and TRBJ1-2; a weak D match, TRBD1 (6 bases). The V and J ends lost 3 bases and 5 bases respectively, with 16 bases between them. The CDR3 has 15 amino acids. The germline CDR1 and CDR2 sequences are MDHEN and SYDVKM. The chain's CDR3 is CASSFLSGGQYGYTF. The CDR3 DNA is TGTGCCAGCAGTTTTTTGTCTGGAGGACAGTATGGCTACACCTTC.

This chain uses TRBV19 with TRBJ2-7; 12 bases match TRBD1. CDR3 size: 15 residues. Germline CDR1 and CDR2: LNHDA and SQIVND (reference sequence). The V gene end was trimmed by 5 bases and the J gene end by 9 bases; junction bases not matched to a gene: 11. For the CDR3, the DNA is TGTGCCAGTAGTGGACCGGGACAGGGGGCTTGGCTGCAGTACTTC. This translates into CASSGPGQGAWLQYF.

The genes are TRBV9 and TRBJ2-7, with a weak D call TRBD2 (7 bases). CDR1 and CDR2 from the germline V gene are SGDLS and YYNGEE. V lost 0 bases and J lost 6, with 16 bases in between. This CDR3 region has 15 residues. CDR3 DNA sequence: TGTGCCAGCAGCGTAGAGGGGGAGGGCATGGCCGAGCAGTACTTC. Translated: CASSVEGEGMAEQYF.